The T cell receptor beta chain under discussion was sequenced for a study of T cell clonotyping in hematopoietic cell transplantation. The study, taken as a whole, reports: Broader posttransplant TCR repertoire diversity was predicted by graft donor and pretransplant recipient Inverse Simpson Index values. After transplant, recipient diversity fell while pathologically expanded clonotypes grew through day 180. No sorting was done, leaving CD4 and CD8 contributions mixed.

The CDR3 has 17 amino acids. Germline lookup yields CDR1 SSHAT and CDR2 FNYEAQ (reference sequence). Concerning this clone: Its specificity is unknown. Compared with germline, one end of the junction differs, possibly owing to a read error.

Blood collection times were about day -28 and days 30, 100, 180 posttransplant. Assay: immunoSEQ multiplex PCR; the TCRdb copy retains only in-frame clones and omits some. The sample lists 7,000 or so clones, 70% to 90% occurring once. The chain recombines TRBV7-7 with TRBJ2-2, with TRBD2 matching 8 bases. The specimen comprised PBMCs, sampled 100 days after allogeneic stem cell transplant. The clonotype originates from a young adult male patient who had an allogeneic stem cell transplant from a related donor, so the T cells may come from the graft donor. Some clones in this sample may be carry-over from other donors' samples. CDR3 residues: CASRKPRSGKNTGELFF. The CDR3 nucleotides read TGTGCTAGCAGAAAACCACGTAGCGGGAAGAACACCGGGGAGCTGTTTTTT.